The entry that follows covers one TCR beta chain sequence. Its cognate antigen is unknown. The sample belongs to a study of identical twins. Study conclusions and caveats: The degree of excess twin sharing was weaker in beta out-of-frame sequences.

TCRdb re-called the 5' RACE reads through MiXCR, storing one row per CDR3 protein. The sample holds fewer than 500,000 distinct CDR3 sequences, approximately 14% seen once. The same specimen was also included in a second study, on yellow fever vaccine responses in identical twins.

The material sequenced was CD4+ T cells sorted from blood. The clonotype comes from a woman between 18 and 29 years old in good health.

The CDR3 coding sequence is TGTGCCACCAGTGACCAACGGTTAGATACGCAGTATTTT. The encoded protein is CATSDQRLDTQYF. J is TRBJ2-3 and V is TRBV24-1; D gene uncertain. The CDR3 consists of 13 residues. V lost 4 bases and J 5 bases, leaving 9 bases between the germline ends. CDR1 is KGHDR, CDR2 SFDVKD, per germline.